This T cell receptor beta chain was obtained from a study of cytomegalovirus exposure and HLA in healthy donors. Overall study findings and caveats: Near-uniform donor sequencing depth was presumed by presence/absence analyses. Many donors carried some public TCRs, although rarity characterized most TCR sequences.

The CDR3 runs to 15 residues. Germline V gene data show CDR1 as SGHVS and CDR2 as FQNEAQ. J lost 0 bases, V lost 5 bases, and 4 bases had no gene match. PCR was performed using 60 Vbeta and 13 Jbeta primers. Sequencing was performed with immunoSEQ multiplex PCR; in TCRdb, only in-frame clones are kept and a portion is missing. The sample consists of 90,000 to 150,000 clones, 55% to 75% of them appearing once. Of note for this clone: The antigen is undetermined.

The clonotype originates from a woman in her 40s in good health and CMV-seropositive. The rearrangement uses TRBV7-8 and TRBJ1-1; 9 bases map to TRBD1. The sample taken for sequencing was PBMCs. The DNA of the CDR3 is TGTGCCAGCAGCCCGGGACAGGGTGTGAACACTGAAGCTTTCTTT. Its protein product is CASSPGQGVNTEAFF. The full variable domain, completed using reference TRBV7-8 and TRBJ1-1, is GAGVSQSPRYKVAKRGQDVALRCDPISGHVSLFWYQQALGQGPEFLTYFQNEAQLDKSGLPSDRFFAERPEGSVSTLKIQRTQQEDSAVYLCASSPGQGVNTEAFFGQGTRLTVV.